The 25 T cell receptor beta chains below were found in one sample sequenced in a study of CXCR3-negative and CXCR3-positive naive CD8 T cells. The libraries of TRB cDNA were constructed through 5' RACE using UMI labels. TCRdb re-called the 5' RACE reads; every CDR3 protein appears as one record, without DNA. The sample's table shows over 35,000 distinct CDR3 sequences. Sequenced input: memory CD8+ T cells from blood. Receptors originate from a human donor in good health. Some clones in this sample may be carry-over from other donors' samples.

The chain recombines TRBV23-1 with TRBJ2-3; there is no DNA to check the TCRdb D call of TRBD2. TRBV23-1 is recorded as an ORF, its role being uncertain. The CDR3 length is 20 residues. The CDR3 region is CASSQSKRFLSGGAGGTQYF.

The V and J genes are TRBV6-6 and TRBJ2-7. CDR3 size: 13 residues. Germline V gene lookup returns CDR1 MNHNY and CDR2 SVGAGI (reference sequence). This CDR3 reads CASSSDDINEQYF.

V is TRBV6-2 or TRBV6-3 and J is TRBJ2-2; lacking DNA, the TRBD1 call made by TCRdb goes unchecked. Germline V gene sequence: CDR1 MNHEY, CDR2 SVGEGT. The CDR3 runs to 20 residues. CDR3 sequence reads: CASSYIRDREARTFTGELFF.

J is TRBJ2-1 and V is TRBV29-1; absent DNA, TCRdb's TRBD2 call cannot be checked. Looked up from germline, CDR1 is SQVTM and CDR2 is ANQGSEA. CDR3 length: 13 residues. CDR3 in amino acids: CSVESGGNNEQFF.

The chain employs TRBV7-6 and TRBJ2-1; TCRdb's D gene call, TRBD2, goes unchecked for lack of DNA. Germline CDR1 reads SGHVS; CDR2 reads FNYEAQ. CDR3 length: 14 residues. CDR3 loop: CASSLTGSGNEQFF.

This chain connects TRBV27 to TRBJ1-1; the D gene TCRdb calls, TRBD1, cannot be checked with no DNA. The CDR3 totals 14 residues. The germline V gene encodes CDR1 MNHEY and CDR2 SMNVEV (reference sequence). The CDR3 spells CASSRQGGATEAFF.

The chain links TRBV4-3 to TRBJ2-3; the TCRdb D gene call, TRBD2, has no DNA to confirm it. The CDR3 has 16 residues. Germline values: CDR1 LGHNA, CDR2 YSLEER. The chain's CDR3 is CASSQWTSGSTDTQYF.

The CDR3 sequence: CSARDLGESEKLFF. The chain uses TRBV20-1 and TRBJ1-4; checking the TCRdb D call of TRBD1 is not possible without DNA. Per germline, CDR1 DFQATT and CDR2 SNEGSKA (reference sequence). This CDR3 is 14 amino acids long.

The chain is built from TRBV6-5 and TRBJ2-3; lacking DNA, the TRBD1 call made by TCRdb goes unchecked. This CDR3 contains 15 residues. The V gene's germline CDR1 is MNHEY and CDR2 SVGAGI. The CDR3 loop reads CASRTGTEYTDTQYF.

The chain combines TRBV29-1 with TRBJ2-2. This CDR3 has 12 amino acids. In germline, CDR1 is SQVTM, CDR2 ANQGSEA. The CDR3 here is CSVQMDTGELFF.

This CDR3 is CASSLWLAGGQGYNEQFF. The chain has TRBV7-9 and TRBJ2-1; TCRdb proposes TRBD2, but this gene call is untestable without DNA. Germline lookup yields CDR1 SEHNR and CDR2 FQNEAQ (reference sequence). The CDR3 contains 18 residues.

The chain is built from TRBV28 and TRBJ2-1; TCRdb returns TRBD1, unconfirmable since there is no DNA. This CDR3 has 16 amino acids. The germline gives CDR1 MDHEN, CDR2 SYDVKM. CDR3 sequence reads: CASSLTFGTANNEQFF.

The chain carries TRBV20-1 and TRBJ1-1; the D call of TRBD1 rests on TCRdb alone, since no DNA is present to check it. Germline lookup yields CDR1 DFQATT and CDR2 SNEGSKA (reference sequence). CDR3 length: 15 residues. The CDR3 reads CSARAKGQENTEAFF.

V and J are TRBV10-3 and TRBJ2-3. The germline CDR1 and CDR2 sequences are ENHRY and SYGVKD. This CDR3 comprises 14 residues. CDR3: CAISESRGADTQYF.

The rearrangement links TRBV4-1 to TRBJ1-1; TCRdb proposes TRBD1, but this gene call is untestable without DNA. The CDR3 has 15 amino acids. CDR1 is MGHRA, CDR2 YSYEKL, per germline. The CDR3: CASSQHDRLNTEAFF.

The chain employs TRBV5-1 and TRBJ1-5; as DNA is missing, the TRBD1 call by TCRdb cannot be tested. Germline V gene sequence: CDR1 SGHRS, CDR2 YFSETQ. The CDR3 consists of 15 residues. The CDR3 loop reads CASSLGGGSNQPQHF.

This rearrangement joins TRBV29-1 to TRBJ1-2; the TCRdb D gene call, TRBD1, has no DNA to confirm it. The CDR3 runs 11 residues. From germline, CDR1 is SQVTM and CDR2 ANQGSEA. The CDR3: CSVEGGYGYTF.

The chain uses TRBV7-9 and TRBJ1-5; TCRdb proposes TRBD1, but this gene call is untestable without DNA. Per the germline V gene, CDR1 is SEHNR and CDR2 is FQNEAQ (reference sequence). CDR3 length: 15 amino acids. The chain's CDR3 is CASSPRGGDNQPQHF.

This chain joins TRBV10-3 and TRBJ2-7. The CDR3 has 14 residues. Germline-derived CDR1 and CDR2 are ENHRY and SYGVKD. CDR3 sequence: CAISESAHSYEQYF.

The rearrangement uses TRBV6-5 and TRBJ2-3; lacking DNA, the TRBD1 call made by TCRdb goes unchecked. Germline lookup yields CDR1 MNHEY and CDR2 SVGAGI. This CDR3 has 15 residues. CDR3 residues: CASSYSQGSTDTQYF.

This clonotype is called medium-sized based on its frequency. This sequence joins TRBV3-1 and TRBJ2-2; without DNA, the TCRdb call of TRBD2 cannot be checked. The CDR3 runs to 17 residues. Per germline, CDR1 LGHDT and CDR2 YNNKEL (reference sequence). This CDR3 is CASSPWTSGENTGELFF.

Here the CDR3 reads CASSLLPTYEQYF. The chain uses TRBV5-5 and TRBJ2-7; TCRdb's D gene call, TRBD2, goes unchecked for lack of DNA. Germline V gives CDR1 SGHKS, CDR2 YYEKEE (reference sequence). The CDR3 covers 13 residues.

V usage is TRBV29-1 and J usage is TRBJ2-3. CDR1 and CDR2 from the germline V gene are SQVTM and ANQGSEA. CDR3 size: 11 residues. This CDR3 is CSVGGTDTQYF.

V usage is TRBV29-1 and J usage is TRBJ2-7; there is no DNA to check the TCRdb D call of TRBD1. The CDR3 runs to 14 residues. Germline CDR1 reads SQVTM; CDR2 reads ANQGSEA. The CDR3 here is CSVIGTADSYEQYF.

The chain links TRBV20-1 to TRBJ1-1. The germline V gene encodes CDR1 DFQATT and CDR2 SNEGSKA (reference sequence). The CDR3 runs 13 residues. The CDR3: CSARLMEGTEAFF.